The entry below describes one T cell receptor (beta chain). Its recognized antigen is unknown. Base qualities were left out, and no much larger clone turns up one base away. Mismatch repair deficiency in every enrolled patient was established by polymerase chain reaction or immunohistochemistry. TCR sequencing was carried out for three patients who responded to pembrolizumab therapy. In the phase II trial, pembrolizumab PD-1 blockade was tested prospectively in advanced mismatch repair-deficient cancers, no matter which tissue of origin the cancers came from. Serial peripheral blood T cell samples were collected before and at multiple times after starting PD-1 blockade. Blood sampling times were expressed in weeks after the first pembrolizumab dose. The sample belongs to a study of PD-1 blockade in mismatch repair-deficient tumors (dated by TCRdb to 2017 to 2019). Regarding the complete study: Between late 2013 and 2016, the trial enrolled 86 consecutive patients with roughly twelve types of mismatch repair-deficient cancer, all of whom had received prior treatment and were progressing. Tumor-associated T cell clones were tracked in the peripheral blood of patients responding to PD-1 blockade by deep sequencing of TCR CDR3 regions. Findings and caveats that apply to the study as a whole: After pembrolizumab, tumor-resident clones, which were often undetectable in blood before treatment, expanded rapidly and then contracted, generally ahead of radiologic responses.

V gives up 2 bases and J gives up 3 bases, and the segment between their germline ends measures 28 bases. For CDR1 and CDR2, the germline V gene lists KGHSH and LQKENI. Its CDR3 holds 20 amino acids, cysteine through phenylalanine. The CDR3 DNA has 60 bases and is translated from base 1. Library preparation used the immunoSEQ multiplex PCR assay. TCRdb stores this immuneACCESS table with in-frame sequences only. Part of the clones is absent; in the studies checked, under half of the shortfall reflects unresolved V genes, and no reason is known for the rest. The sample table lists some 66,000 clones, about 91% of them with a count of one. The biggest ten clones account for 11% to 15% of the sample.

The rearrangement joined TRBV18 to TRBJ1-2; the D gene is perhaps TRBD1, from 5 matching bases. Material: peripheral blood, obtained 52 weeks after starting pembrolizumab. This receptor was obtained from an adult with mismatch repair-deficient cancer. CDR3 protein: CASSPTSIDTGLRQHYGYTF. The sequenced DNA is TGTGCCAGCTCACCAACATCAATCGACACAGGCCTTCGACAGCACTATGGCTACACCTTC. Full variable domain (CDR3 extended with the reference TRBV18 and TRBJ1-2 proteins): NAGVMQNPRHLVRRRGQEARLRCSPMKGHSHVYWYRQLPEEGLKFMVYLQKENIIDESGMPKERFSAEFPKEGPSILRIQQVVRGDSAAYFCASSPTSIDTGLRQHYGYTFGSGTRLTVV.